Listed below are T cell receptor beta chains from one sample, sequenced in a study of human T cells and chemical hapten exposure. One entry per CDR3 protein, called by TCRdb with MiXCR from the 5' RACE reads. The data show 95,000 to 120,000 distinct CDR3 sequences, roughly 19% seen once. Receptor source: a human donor in good health. Each CDR3 is given with its conserved first and last residue. D genes are given only for firm matches. Not every row has a clone size; where given, it reads once, few, many or a size class.

D: -
V: TRBV20-1
size: -
J: TRBJ2-7
CDR3: CSATTGTDLYEQYF
DNA: TGCAGTGCTACAACCGGGACTGACTTATACGAGCAGTACTTC

D: -
V: TRBV7-8
size: -
J: TRBJ2-5
CDR3: CASSSLRQVGETQYF
DNA: TGTGCCAGCAGCTCGTTGAGACAGGTCGGAGAGACCCAGTACTTC

D: TRBD1
V: TRBV9
size: few
J: TRBJ2-4
CDR3: CASSLSGTDKNIQYF
DNA: TGTGCCAGCAGCCTTTCCGGGACAGACAAAAACATTCAGTACTTC

D: -
V: TRBV5-1
size: -
J: TRBJ2-1
CDR3: CASSLDRAGEGEQFF
DNA: TGCGCCAGCAGCTTGGACAGGGCGGGAGAAGGTGAGCAGTTCTTC

D: TRBD1
V: TRBV7-3
size: -
J: TRBJ2-3
CDR3: CASSLRTGGTDTQYF
DNA: TGTGCCAGCAGCCTCCGGACAGGGGGCACAGATACGCAGTATTTT

D: -
V: TRBV24-1
size: few
J: TRBJ2-3
CDR3: CATSGRTYTDTQYF
DNA: TGTGCCACCAGTGGACGGACCTACACAGATACGCAGTATTTT

D: TRBD2
V: TRBV7-8
size: -
J: TRBJ2-7
CDR3: CASSSSLGLAGAGEQYF
DNA: TGTGCCAGCAGCTCGAGCCTGGGACTAGCGGGAGCGGGCGAGCAGTACTTC

D: TRBD1
V: TRBV29-1
size: few
J: TRBJ1-3
CDR3: CSVRQGARGTGNTIYF
DNA: TGCAGCGTCCGTCAGGGGGCTCGAGGTACTGGAAACACCATATATTTT

D: -
V: TRBV10-3
size: many
J: TRBJ1-5
CDR3: CAISESPPNQPQHF
DNA: TGTGCCATCAGTGAGTCGCCCCCTAATCAGCCCCAGCATTTT

D: -
V: TRBV27
size: -
J: TRBJ2-6
CDR3: CASSLSPDWSSGANVLTF
DNA: TGTGCCAGCAGTTTATCCCCGGACTGGAGCTCTGGGGCCAACGTCCTGACTTTC

D: TRBD1
V: TRBV28
size: few
J: TRBJ1-3
CDR3: CASSAGQGGNTIYF
DNA: TGTGCCAGCAGTGCGGGACAGGGAGGAAACACCATATATTTT

D: -
V: TRBV10-1
size: few
J: TRBJ1-4
CDR3: CASSAGANEKLFF
DNA: TGCGCCAGCAGTGCCGGAGCTAATGAAAAACTGTTTTTT

D: TRBD2
V: TRBV3-1
size: few
J: TRBJ2-4
CDR3: CASSQVGGVDIQYF
DNA: TGTGCCAGCAGCCAAGTGGGGGGGGTAGACATTCAGTACTTC

D: -
V: TRBV20-1
size: -
J: TRBJ2-7
CDR3: CSASKSRALHEQYF
DNA: TGCAGTGCTAGTAAGTCAAGGGCCCTCCACGAGCAGTACTTC

D: TRBD1
V: TRBV7-2
size: -
J: TRBJ2-6
CDR3: CASSNRGTHSGANILTF
DNA: TGTGCCAGCAGCAACAGGGGTACCCACTCTGGGGCCAACATCCTGACTTTC

D: TRBD2
V: TRBV7-2
size: few
J: TRBJ2-7
CDR3: CASSLGASGIVREQYF
DNA: TGTGCCAGCAGCTTAGGGGCTAGCGGGATAGTACGGGAGCAGTACTTC

D: TRBD1
V: TRBV5-1
size: few
J: TRBJ2-5
CDR3: CASSLLGQQETQYF
DNA: TGCGCCAGCAGCCTACTGGGACAGCAAGAGACCCAGTACTTC

D: -
V: TRBV7-9
size: -
J: TRBJ2-2
CDR3: CASSAPGTRTGELFF
DNA: TGTGCCAGCAGCGCCCCGGGAACACGCACCGGGGAGCTGTTTTTT

D: -
V: TRBV5-1
size: few
J: TRBJ2-1
CDR3: CASSRLVYNEQFF
DNA: TGCGCCAGCAGCCGACTAGTCTACAATGAGCAGTTCTTC

D: -
V: TRBV6-5
size: -
J: TRBJ1-6
CDR3: CASRRQGNNSPLHF
DNA: TGTGCCAGCAGAAGGCAGGGAAATAATTCACCCCTCCACTTT

D: -
V: TRBV27
size: -
J: TRBJ2-7
CDR3: CASSSDSSYEQYF
DNA: TGTGCCAGCAGCTCGGACAGCTCCTACGAGCAGTACTTC

D: TRBD1
V: TRBV5-1
size: few
J: TRBJ1-2
CDR3: CASSQRPGQEGGYTF
DNA: TGCGCCAGCAGCCAACGTCCGGGACAGGAAGGTGGCTACACCTTC

D: -
V: TRBV19
size: few
J: TRBJ2-6
CDR3: CASSIGGSFSGANVLTF
DNA: TGTGCCAGTAGTATAGGCGGCAGCTTCTCTGGGGCCAACGTCCTGACTTTC

D: -
V: TRBV28
size: few
J: TRBJ2-7
CDR3: CASSPKPYEQYF
DNA: TGTGCCAGCAGTCCGAAGCCCTACGAGCAGTACTTC

D: TRBD2
V: TRBV30
size: -
J: TRBJ2-3
CDR3: CAWSLGLAGTFTDTQYF
DNA: TGTGCCTGGAGCCTTGGACTAGCGGGGACATTCACAGATACGCAGTATTTT

D: -
V: TRBV4-2
size: few
J: TRBJ1-4
CDR3: CASSQDPTGGPFF
DNA: TGTGCCAGCAGCCAAGATCCGACGGGGGGCCCGTTTTTT

D: -
V: TRBV15
size: few
J: TRBJ1-1
CDR3: CATSGYTEAFF
DNA: TGTGCCACCAGCGGTTACACTGAAGCTTTCTTT

D: TRBD1
V: TRBV28
size: few
J: TRBJ1-1
CDR3: CASTGDRGTEAFF
DNA: TGTGCCAGCACCGGGGACAGGGGAACTGAAGCTTTCTTT

D: -
V: TRBV19
size: -
J: TRBJ2-2
CDR3: CASSTRDPGELFF
DNA: TGTGCCAGTAGTACCAGAGACCCCGGGGAGCTGTTTTTT

D: -
V: TRBV6-6
size: -
J: TRBJ2-3
CDR3: CASRAERATDADTQYF
DNA: TGTGCCAGCAGGGCCGAGAGAGCGACCGACGCAGATACGCAGTATTTT

D: -
V: TRBV27
size: -
J: TRBJ1-5
CDR3: CASSPRQRHSNQPQHF
DNA: TGTGCCAGCAGTCCCCGACAACGCCATAGCAATCAGCCCCAGCATTTT

D: -
V: TRBV19
size: few
J: TRBJ1-2
CDR3: CASSPQGPAYGYTF
DNA: TGTGCCAGTAGCCCACAGGGACCTGCCTATGGCTACACCTTC

D: -
V: TRBV28
size: few
J: TRBJ2-7
CDR3: CASRQDRSYEQYF
DNA: TGTGCCAGCAGACAAGACAGGTCCTACGAGCAGTACTTC

D: TRBD2
V: TRBV27
size: -
J: TRBJ2-1
CDR3: CASSPGLASNEQFF
DNA: TGTGCCAGCAGTCCTGGACTAGCGTCCAATGAGCAGTTCTTC

D: -
V: TRBV2
size: -
J: TRBJ1-4
CDR3: CASRGSSNEKLFF
DNA: TGTGCCAGCAGGGGTTCGTCTAATGAAAAACTGTTTTTT

D: -
V: TRBV6-2/TRBV6-3
size: -
J: TRBJ1-3
CDR3: CASSYVGVSGNTIYF
DNA: TGTGCCAGCAGTTATGTGGGGGTATCTGGAAACACCATATATTTT

D: -
V: TRBV5-6
size: once
J: TRBJ1-5
CDR3: CASSFQGIGNQPQHF
DNA: TGTGCCAGCAGCTTCCAGGGAATAGGCAATCAGCCCCAGCATTTT

D: -
V: TRBV7-9
size: -
J: TRBJ2-2
CDR3: CASSPDRSANTGELFF
DNA: TGTGCCAGCAGCCCCGACAGATCCGCGAACACCGGGGAGCTGTTTTTT

D: -
V: TRBV6-5
size: few
J: TRBJ2-5
CDR3: CASSYRLERTQYF
DNA: TGTGCCAGCAGTTACAGGTTGGAGCGGACCCAGTACTTC

D: -
V: TRBV5-6
size: few
J: TRBJ1-6
CDR3: CASSNAPGLKADSPLHF
DNA: TGTGCCAGCAGCAACGCTCCGGGACTCAAGGCCGATTCACCCCTCCACTTT

D: TRBD1
V: TRBV6-2/TRBV6-3
size: few
J: TRBJ2-2
CDR3: CASSLDRGRTGELFF
DNA: TGTGCCAGCAGCCTTGACAGGGGGCGCACCGGGGAGCTGTTTTTT

D: -
V: TRBV12-5
size: -
J: TRBJ2-3
CDR3: CASGLTTTDTQYF
DNA: TGTGCTAGTGGTTTGACCACAACAGATACGCAGTATTTT

D: -
V: TRBV27
size: -
J: TRBJ2-3
CDR3: CASSFSGLGSQYF
DNA: TGTGCCAGCAGTTTCAGCGGGCTTGGTTCGCAGTATTTT

D: TRBD2
V: TRBV3-1
size: -
J: TRBJ2-1
CDR3: CASSQLAGPINEQFF
DNA: TGTGCCAGCAGCCAATTAGCGGGCCCTATCAATGAGCAGTTCTTC